This T cell receptor beta chain stems from a study of T-cell memory formation after mild COVID-19. General study points: Those CD4+ clones that contracted were mainly in CM and EM (CD8+ ones in EMRA).

The CDR3 totals 8 residues. From germline, CDR1 is DFQATT and CDR2 SNEGSKA (reference sequence). Trimming shortened V by 7 bases and J by 6 bases, and 3 bases separated the two germline ends. On this clonotype: Its antigen remains unidentified.

The TCR alpha and TCR beta cDNA libraries, bearing sample barcodes and UMIs, were generated by 5'RACE using constant-segment primers. TCRdb used MiXCR to reprocess the 5' RACE reads, holding one entry per CDR3 protein. This sample yields some 440,000 distinct CDR3 sequences, of which around 25% are seen a single time; around 12% belongs to the top ten. Sequencing input: PBMCs or a T cell subset sorted from them (not recorded which). V and J are TRBV20-1 and TRBJ1-1; D gene uncertain. The sequence was collected from an adult woman who had mild COVID-19 (a few samples of this study predate the infection). Cell type and time point are not known. CDR3 sequence (DNA): TGCAGTGTATCTGAAGCTTTCTTT. Protein: CSVSEAFF.